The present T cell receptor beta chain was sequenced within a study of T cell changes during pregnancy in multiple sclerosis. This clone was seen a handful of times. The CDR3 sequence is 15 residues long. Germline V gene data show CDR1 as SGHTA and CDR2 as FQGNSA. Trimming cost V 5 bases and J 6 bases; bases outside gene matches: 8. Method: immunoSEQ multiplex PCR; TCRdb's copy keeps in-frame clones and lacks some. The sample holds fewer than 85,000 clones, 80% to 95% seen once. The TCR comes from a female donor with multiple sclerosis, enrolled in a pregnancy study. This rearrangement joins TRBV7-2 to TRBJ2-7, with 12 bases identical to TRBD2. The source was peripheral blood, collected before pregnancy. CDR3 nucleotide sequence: TGTGCCAGCAGCGCAAGACTAGCGGGAGTGCTCGAGCAGTACTTC. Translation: CASSARLAGVLEQYF.